This is a list of T cell receptor beta chains from one sample in a study of OX40 agonist ivuxolimab in advanced cancers. The assay was immunoSEQ multiplex PCR, and TCRdb's table has in-frame clones only and misses some. The profile shows around 56,000 clones, more than 85% of them singletons. The specimen comprised CD4+ or CD8+ T cells sorted from blood, sampled in a trial of the OX40 agonist ivuxolimab. These receptors came from an adult with an advanced solid tumor such as melanoma, head and neck, liver or kidney cancer. Each CDR3 is given with its conserved first and last residue. The order of the fields is J gene, D gene, V gene, clone size, CDR3 protein, CDR3 DNA. The D gene is left open where the match is weak. The listing skips clone size in some rows; elsewhere it reads once, few, many or a size class.

TRBJ1-2	-	TRBV19	-	CASSKIEGGYTF	TGTGCCAGTAGTAAGATAGAGGGAGGCTACACCTTC
TRBJ1-1	-	TRBV11-2	-	CASSELGRITEAFF	TGTGCCAGCAGCGAACTGGGCCGGATCACTGAAGCTTTCTTT
TRBJ2-2	-	TRBV29-1	-	CSVDVAGAGGELFF	TGCAGCGTTGACGTGGCGGGGGCTGGCGGGGAGCTGTTTTTT
TRBJ1-4	-	TRBV7-9	-	CASSLDSRNEKLFF	TGTGCCAGCAGCTTAGACAGTCGGAATGAAAAACTGTTTTTT
TRBJ1-5	-	TRBV6-5	-	CATSRDSNQPQHF	TGTGCTACTAGTAGGGATAGCAATCAGCCCCAGCATTTT
TRBJ2-3	-	TRBV7-2	-	CASSFLGTDTQYF	TGTGCCAGCAGCTTCTTAGGGACAGATACGCAGTATTTT
TRBJ2-7	TRBD1	TRBV10-2	few	CASSNRDRGYEQYF	TGCGCCAGCAGCAACCGGGACAGGGGATACGAGCAGTACTTC
TRBJ2-2	TRBD1	TRBV2	few	CASRERTGVNTGELFF	TGTGCCAGCAGAGAACGGACAGGGGTGAACACCGGGGAGCTGTTTTTT
TRBJ1-1	TRBD1	TRBV6-5	-	CAIFRQGNTEAFF	TGTGCCATCTTTCGACAGGGGAACACTGAAGCTTTCTTT
TRBJ1-2	-	TRBV10-3	-	CAISDRTDGGYGYTF	TGTGCCATCAGTGACAGGACGGATGGGGGCTATGGCTACACCTTC
TRBJ2-1	-	TRBV5-4	-	CASSTLAGAYNEQFF	TGTGCCAGCAGTACATTGGCGGGGGCGTACAATGAGCAGTTCTTC
TRBJ2-7	TRBD2	TRBV6-1	-	CASHWGLAGGGEQYF	TGTGCCAGCCATTGGGGACTAGCGGGAGGTGGAGAGCAGTACTTC
TRBJ1-1	-	TRBV19	-	CASSMRVNTEAFF	TGTGCCAGTAGTATGAGGGTGAACACTGAAGCTTTCTTT
TRBJ2-7	-	TRBV5-1	-	CASSPLGVSYEQYF	TGCGCCAGCTCCCCGTTAGGGGTCTCCTACGAGCAGTACTTC
TRBJ1-2	-	TRBV2	-	CASSVAAYYGYTF	TGTGCCAGCAGTGTAGCGGCGTACTATGGCTACACCTTC
TRBJ2-3	-	TRBV7-9	-	CASSGKWGSGLSTDTQYF	TGTGCCAGCAGCGGGAAGTGGGGTAGCGGACTTAGCACAGATACGCAGTATTTT
TRBJ1-4	-	TRBV18	-	CASSPPYSKEKLFF	TGTGCCAGCTCACCACCATACAGTAAGGAAAAACTGTTTTTT
TRBJ2-7	TRBD1	TRBV6-6	-	CASSYRQGTNEQYF	TGTGCCAGCAGCTATAGACAGGGTACTAACGAGCAGTACTTC
TRBJ2-7	TRBD1	TRBV10-3	once	CAILGTGTYEQYF	TGTGCCATCCTCGGGACAGGGACCTACGAGCAGTACTTC
TRBJ2-1	TRBD1	TRBV19	-	CASSMGQGAYNEQFF	TGTGCCAGTAGTATGGGACAGGGGGCCTACAATGAGCAGTTCTTC
TRBJ1-5	-	TRBV21-1	-	CASSAGQEEKGHQPQHF	TGTGCCAGCAGCGCTGGCCAGGAAGAGAAGGGGCATCAGCCCCAGCATTTT
TRBJ2-5	TRBD2	TRBV7-2	-	CASSLGGRGGGETQYF	TGTGCCAGCAGCTTAGGGGGCCGGGGGGGCGGAGAGACCCAGTACTTC
TRBJ2-1	TRBD2	TRBV28	-	CASSQDQGGNEQFF	TGTGCCAGCAGCCAGGATCAGGGAGGGAATGAGCAGTTCTTC
TRBJ1-1	-	TRBV7-9	-	CASSLLQGSEAFF	TGTGCCAGCAGCTTACTGCAGGGGTCCGAGGCTTTCTTT
TRBJ2-7	-	TRBV10-2	-	CASTVGSYEQYF	TGCGCCAGCACGGTAGGAAGCTACGAGCAGTACTTC
TRBJ1-1	TRBD1	TRBV14	-	CASSQDKGQIYTEAFF	TGTGCCAGCAGCCAAGATAAGGGACAGATTTACACTGAAGCTTTCTTT
TRBJ2-5	TRBD1	TRBV29-1	-	CSVATGSLETQYF	TGCAGCGTTGCGACAGGGAGTCTCGAGACCCAGTACTTC
TRBJ2-1	-	TRBV9	-	CASSVGQGGGEQFF	TGTGCCAGCAGCGTGGGGCAGGGGGGCGGTGAGCAGTTCTTC